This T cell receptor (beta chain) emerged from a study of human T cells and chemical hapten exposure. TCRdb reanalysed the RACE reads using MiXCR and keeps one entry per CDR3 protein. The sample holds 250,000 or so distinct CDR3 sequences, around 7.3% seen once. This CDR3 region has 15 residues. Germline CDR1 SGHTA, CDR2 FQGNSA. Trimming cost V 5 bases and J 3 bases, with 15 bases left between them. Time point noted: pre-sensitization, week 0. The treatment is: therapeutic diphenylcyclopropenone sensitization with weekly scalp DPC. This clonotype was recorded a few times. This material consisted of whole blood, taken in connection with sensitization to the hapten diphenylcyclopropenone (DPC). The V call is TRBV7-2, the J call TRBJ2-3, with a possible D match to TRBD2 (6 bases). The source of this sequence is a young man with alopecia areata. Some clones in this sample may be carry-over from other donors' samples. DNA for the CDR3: TGTGCCAGCAGCCCCCGACCGGGAGAAACAGATACGCAGTATTTT. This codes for CASSPRPGETDTQYF.